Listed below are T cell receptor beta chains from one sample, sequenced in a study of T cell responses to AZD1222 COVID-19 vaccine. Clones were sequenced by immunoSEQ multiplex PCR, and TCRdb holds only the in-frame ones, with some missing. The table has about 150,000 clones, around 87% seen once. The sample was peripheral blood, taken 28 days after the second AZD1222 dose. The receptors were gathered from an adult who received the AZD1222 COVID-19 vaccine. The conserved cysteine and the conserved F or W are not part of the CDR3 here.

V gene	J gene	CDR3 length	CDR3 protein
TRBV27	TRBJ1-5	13	ASSPRPTGDQPQH
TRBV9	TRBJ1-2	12	ASSERRQGEGYT
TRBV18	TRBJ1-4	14	ASSRQLPATNEKLF
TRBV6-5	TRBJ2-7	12	ASSSGTGSYEQY
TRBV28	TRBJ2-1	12	ASSLMQGNNEQF
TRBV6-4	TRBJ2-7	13	ASSDSRKIYYEQY
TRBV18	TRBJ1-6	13	ASSPSSRRGSPLH
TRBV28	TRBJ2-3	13	ASRFRQGSTDTQY
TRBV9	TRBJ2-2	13	ASRGTGPNTGELF
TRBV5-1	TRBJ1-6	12	ASSLGSLNSPLH
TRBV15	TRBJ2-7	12	ATSKGGGSYEQY
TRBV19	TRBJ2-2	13	ASSISTSGHRELF
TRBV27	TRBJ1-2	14	ASSLWTATRGYGYT
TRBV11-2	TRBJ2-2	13	ASSLTRGETGELF
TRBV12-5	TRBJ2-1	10	ASGLVLHEQF
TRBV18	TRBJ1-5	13	ASSPSGGFRQPQH
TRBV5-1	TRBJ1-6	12	ASSLGTLASPLH
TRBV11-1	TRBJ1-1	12	ASSLGRGSTEAF
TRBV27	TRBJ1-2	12	ASSSVDEAYGYT
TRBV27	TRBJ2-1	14	ASSSGQGATYNEQF
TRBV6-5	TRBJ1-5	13	ASRRTAYSNQPQH
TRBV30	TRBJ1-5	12	AWSVLTANQPQH
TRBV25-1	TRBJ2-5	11	ASSERGKETQY
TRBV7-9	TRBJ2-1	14	ASSLGLAGIYNEQF
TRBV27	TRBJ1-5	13	ASRSTGRGDQPQH
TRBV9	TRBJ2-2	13	ASSVPGGRTGELF
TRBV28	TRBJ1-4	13	ASSTNRGRAEKLF
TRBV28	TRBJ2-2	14	ASSLELAGLTGELF
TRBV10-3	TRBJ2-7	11	AISGGLPYEQY
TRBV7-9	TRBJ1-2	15	ASSFLPQQPASYGYT
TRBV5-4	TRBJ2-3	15	ASARGPNSVGPDTQY
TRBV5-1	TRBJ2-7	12	ASSPLGSTYEQY
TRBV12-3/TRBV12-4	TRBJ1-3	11	ASSTLSGNTIY
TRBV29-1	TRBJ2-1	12	SVSGGRKVDERF
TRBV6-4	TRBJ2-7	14	ASRTTSGGLSYEQY
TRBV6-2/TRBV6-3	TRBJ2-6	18	ASSLLTLRGGRGGANVLT
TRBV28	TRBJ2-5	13	ASSSTSGGRETQY
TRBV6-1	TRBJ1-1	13	ASSEWGQGNTEAF
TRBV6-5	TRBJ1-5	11	ASRTGLDQPQH
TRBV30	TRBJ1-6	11	AWSPDRESPLH
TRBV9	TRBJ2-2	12	ASSVARASGELF
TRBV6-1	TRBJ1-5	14	ASSGRQGGLNQPQH
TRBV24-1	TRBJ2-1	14	ATSDSGGFRYNEQF
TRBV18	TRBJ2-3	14	ASSPIPSVSTDTQY
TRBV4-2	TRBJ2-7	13	ASSQGTGDPREQY
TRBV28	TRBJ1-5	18	ASSAEVRTGMYYSNQPQH
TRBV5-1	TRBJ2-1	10	ASSLAGEVEF
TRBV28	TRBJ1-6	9	ASSHPSPLH
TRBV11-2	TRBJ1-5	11	ASSLTFNQPQH
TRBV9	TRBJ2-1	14	ASSANQETPYNEQF